This T cell receptor beta chain originates from a study of CD8 T cells in ankylosing spondylitis (dated by TCRdb to 2015 to 2018). For context, the study as a whole: T cell receptor beta repertoires were profiled in healthy donors and ankylosing spondylitis patients so that disease-linked TCR variants could be found. In total, the full study cohort was made up of roughly 110 healthy donors and 25 to 30 ankylosing spondylitis patients. Samples of peripheral blood were taken, and for ankylosing spondylitis patients, synovial fluid was collected as well.

This clonotype was picked up a small number of times. Its antigen target is currently unknown. No qualities accompany the bases; no much larger clone lies one base away. Overall study results and their limits: Some of the motif variants had been reported before in the synovial fluid and blood of reactive arthritis patients, a finding that suggests common disease-initiation mechanisms. In peripheral blood, the disease-linked clones were found at relatively low frequencies and had a CD8+ phenotype. According to the report, matched synovial fluid samples from ankylosing spondylitis patients were significantly enriched for the disease-linked clones. A TCR beta motif made up of several highly homologous amino acid variants appeared to be characteristic of blood from ankylosing spondylitis patients.

Sequencing was carried out with an Illumina HiSeq 2500. TCR beta libraries were prepared by quantitative 5'-RACE with molecular barcodes. The paper's data handling went like this. A new computational method based on a probabilistic model of VDJ rearrangement was used to identify disease-linked TCR variants. In TCRdb, the public reads were trimmed at Q25 with fastp and aligned with MiXCR, with productive beta chains retained. Merged by CDR3 protein, the rows form single entries marked with the most common genes and DNA. These V and J calls rely on TCRdb rather than the paper's analysis. This sample lists fewer than 500,000 distinct CDR3 sequences; 20% to 25% were detected once. Jointly, the top ten make up about 16% of the sample. V and J lose 2 bases and 2 bases, and a span of 6 bases separates them. The CDR3 has 13 amino acids, counting the end cysteine and phenylalanine. Only the CDR3 part of the read is kept: 39 bases, read in frame from the first base.

Material: blood, either unsorted or a sorted T cell fraction (not recorded which). The source of this sequence is a male donor with ankylosing spondylitis. The receptor chain draws on TRBV12-3 or TRBV12-4 and TRBJ1-1; no D segment can be confidently identified. Read as DNA, the sequence is TGTGCCAGCAGTTTATGGCAAAACACTGAAGCTTTCTTT. Its translation is CASSLWQNTEAFF.